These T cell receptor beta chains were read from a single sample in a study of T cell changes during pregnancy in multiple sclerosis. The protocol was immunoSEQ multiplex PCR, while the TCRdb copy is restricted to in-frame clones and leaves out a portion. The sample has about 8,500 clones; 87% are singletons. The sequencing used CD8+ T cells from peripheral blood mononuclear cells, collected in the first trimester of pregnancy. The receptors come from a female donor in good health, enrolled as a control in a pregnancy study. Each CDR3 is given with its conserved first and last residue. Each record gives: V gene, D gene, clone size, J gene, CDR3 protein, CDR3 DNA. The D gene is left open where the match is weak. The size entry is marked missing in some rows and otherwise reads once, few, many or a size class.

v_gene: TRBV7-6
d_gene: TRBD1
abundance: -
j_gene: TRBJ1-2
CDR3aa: CASSPRDSDLYGYTF
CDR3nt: TGTGCCAGCTCCCCCCGGGACAGCGACCTCTATGGCTACACCTTC

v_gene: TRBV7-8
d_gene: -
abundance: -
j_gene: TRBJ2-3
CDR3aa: CASNIRGYPTETDTQYF
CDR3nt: TGTGCCAGCAACATCAGAGGCTACCCCACGGAAACAGATACGCAGTATTTT

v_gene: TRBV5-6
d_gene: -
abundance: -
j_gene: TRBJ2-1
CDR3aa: CASSSGGSYNEQFF
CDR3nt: TGTGCCAGCAGCTCTGGAGGATCCTACAATGAGCAGTTCTTC

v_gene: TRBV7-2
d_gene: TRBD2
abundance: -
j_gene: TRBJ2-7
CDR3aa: CASSPRGSGRSSYEQYF
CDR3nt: TGTGCCAGCAGCCCCCGGGGTAGCGGGCGATCCTCCTACGAGCAGTACTTC

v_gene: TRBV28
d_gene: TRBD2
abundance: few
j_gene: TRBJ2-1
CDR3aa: CASSFGGRDFYNEQFF
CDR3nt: TGTGCCAGCAGTTTTGGCGGGAGGGATTTCTACAATGAGCAGTTCTTC

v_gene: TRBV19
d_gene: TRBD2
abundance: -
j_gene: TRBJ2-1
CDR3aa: CASSIWTSGRNEQFF
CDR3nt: TGTGCCAGTAGTATTTGGACTAGCGGGAGGAATGAGCAGTTCTTC

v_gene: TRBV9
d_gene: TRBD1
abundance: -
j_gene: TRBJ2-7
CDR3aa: CASSVGTDSYEQYF
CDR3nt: TGTGCCAGCAGCGTTGGGACAGACTCCTACGAGCAGTACTTC

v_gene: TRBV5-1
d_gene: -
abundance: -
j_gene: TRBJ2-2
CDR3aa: CASSGGESNGELFF
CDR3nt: TGCGCCAGCAGCGGCGGCGAATCCAACGGGGAGCTGTTTTTT

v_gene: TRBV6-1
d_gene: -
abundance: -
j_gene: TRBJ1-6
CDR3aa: CASSETADNSPLHF
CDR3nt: TGTGCTAGCAGCGAGACAGCCGATAATTCACCCCTCCACTTT

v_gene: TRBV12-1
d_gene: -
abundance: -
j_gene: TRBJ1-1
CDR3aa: CASRPGGRTEAFF
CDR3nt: TGTGCCAGCAGGCCAGGGGGCCGTACTGAAGCTTTCTTT

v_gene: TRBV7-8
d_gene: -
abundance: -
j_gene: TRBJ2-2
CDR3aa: CASSRYTSNTGELFF
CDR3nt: TGTGCCAGCAGCCGGTATACCTCGAACACCGGGGAGCTGTTTTTT

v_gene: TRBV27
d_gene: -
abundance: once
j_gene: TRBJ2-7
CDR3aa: CASSLILDLGKQYF
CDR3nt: TGTGCCAGCAGTTTAATCCTAGACCTCGGGAAGCAGTACTTC

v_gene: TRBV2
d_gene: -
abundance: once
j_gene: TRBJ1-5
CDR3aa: CASSEGREYSNQPQHF
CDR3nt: TGTGCCAGCAGTGAGGGGAGGGAGTATAGCAATCAGCCCCAGCATTTT

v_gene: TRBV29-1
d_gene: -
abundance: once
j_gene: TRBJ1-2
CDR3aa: CSVEGGLYGYTF
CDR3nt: TGCAGCGTTGAGGGGGGGCTCTATGGCTACACCTTC

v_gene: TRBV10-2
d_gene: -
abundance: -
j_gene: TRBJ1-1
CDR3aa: CATPEGDTEAFF
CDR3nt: TGCGCCACCCCGGAAGGGGACACTGAAGCTTTCTTT

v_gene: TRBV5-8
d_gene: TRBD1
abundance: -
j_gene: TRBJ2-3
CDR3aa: CASSFRDRGYPGTDTQYF
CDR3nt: TGTGCCAGCAGCTTCCGGGACAGGGGGTATCCTGGCACAGATACGCAGTATTTT

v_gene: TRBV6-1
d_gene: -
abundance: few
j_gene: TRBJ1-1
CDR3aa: CASSEAPQTGSAFF
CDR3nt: TGTGCCAGCAGTGAAGCGCCACAAACAGGATCAGCTTTCTTT

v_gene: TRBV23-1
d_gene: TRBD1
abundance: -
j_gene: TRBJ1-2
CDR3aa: CASSPLTGTGGPYNYGYTF
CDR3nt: TGCGCCAGCAGTCCCCTCACCGGGACAGGGGGCCCATATAACTATGGCTACACCTTC

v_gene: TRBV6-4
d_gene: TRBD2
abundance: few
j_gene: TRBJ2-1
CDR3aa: CASSDSTSGGKNEQFF
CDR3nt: TGTGCCAGCAGTGACTCTACTAGCGGGGGGAAAAATGAGCAGTTCTTC

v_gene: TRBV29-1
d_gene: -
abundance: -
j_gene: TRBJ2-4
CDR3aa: CSAEGGGAKNIQYF
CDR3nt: TGCAGCGCTGAGGGGGGTGGGGCCAAAAACATTCAGTACTTC

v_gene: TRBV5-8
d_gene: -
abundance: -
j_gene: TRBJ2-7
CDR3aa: CASSSEVRGWGSYEQYF
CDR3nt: TGTGCCAGCAGCTCCGAGGTCCGAGGGTGGGGCTCCTACGAGCAGTACTTC

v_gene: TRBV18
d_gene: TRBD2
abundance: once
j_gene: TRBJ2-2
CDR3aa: CASGGVDADTGELFF
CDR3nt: TGTGCCAGCGGGGGGGTCGACGCAGACACCGGGGAGCTGTTTTTT

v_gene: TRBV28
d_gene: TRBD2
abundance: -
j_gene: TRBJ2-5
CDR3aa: CASSFRLAEETQYF
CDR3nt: TGTGCCAGCAGTTTCCGGCTAGCGGAAGAGACCCAGTACTTC

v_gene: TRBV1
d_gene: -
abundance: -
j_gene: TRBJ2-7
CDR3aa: CTSSQAGALGEQYF
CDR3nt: TGCACCAGCAGCCAAGCGGGAGCTCTGGGTGAGCAGTACTTC

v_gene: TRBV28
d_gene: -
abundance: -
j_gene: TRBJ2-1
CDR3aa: CASSITVYNEQFF
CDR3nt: TGTGCCAGCAGTATAACGGTTTACAATGAGCAGTTCTTC

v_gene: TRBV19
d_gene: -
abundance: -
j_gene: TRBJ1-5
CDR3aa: CASSPGGGGLNQPQHF
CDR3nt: TGTGCCAGTAGCCCCGGGGGGGGCGGACTAAATCAGCCCCAGCATTTT